This is a list of T cell receptor beta chains from one sample in a study of shared clonotypes between healthy human individuals. Clones were read by immunoSEQ multiplex PCR, and TCRdb kept only the in-frame ones, dropping some. Among around 990,000 clones listed, roughly 80% were seen once. The sequencing sample was made of memory CD4+ T cells from PBMCs. The receptors here all came from a man younger than 35 in good health. Some clones in this sample may be carry-over from other donors' samples. Each CDR3 is given with its conserved first and last residue. Fields, in order: D gene, J gene, V gene, clone size, CDR3 protein, CDR3 DNA. The D gene is left open where the match is weak. A clone size is listed for some rows: how often the clone was seen (once, few, many), or a class if it is expanded.

d_call: NA; j_call: TRBJ1-1; v_call: TRBV15; clone_size: NA; cdr3_aa: CATSRAVSGRAEAFF; cdr3_nt: TGTGCCACCAGCAGAGCCGTCTCTGGGCGGGCTGAAGCTTTCTTT
d_call: NA; j_call: TRBJ1-2; v_call: TRBV2; clone_size: NA; cdr3_aa: CASSEEGWIGGYTF; cdr3_nt: TGTGCCAGCAGTGAAGAGGGATGGATCGGTGGCTACACCTTC
d_call: TRBD2; j_call: TRBJ2-3; v_call: TRBV28; clone_size: NA; cdr3_aa: CASFSTSGIPNTDTQYF; cdr3_nt: TGTGCCAGCTTTTCGACTAGCGGGATACCAAACACAGATACGCAGTATTTT
d_call: NA; j_call: TRBJ1-5; v_call: TRBV7-2; clone_size: NA; cdr3_aa: CASSLWAASSNQPQHF; cdr3_nt: TGTGCCAGCAGCTTATGGGCAGCCTCGAGCAATCAGCCCCAGCATTTT
d_call: TRBD1; j_call: TRBJ1-2; v_call: TRBV2; clone_size: NA; cdr3_aa: CAREPLQGNHGYTF; cdr3_nt: TGTGCCAGAGAGCCCTTACAGGGGAATCATGGCTACACCTTC
d_call: NA; j_call: TRBJ2-1; v_call: TRBV10-3; clone_size: NA; cdr3_aa: CAISELERDNEQFF; cdr3_nt: TGTGCCATCAGTGAGTTAGAGCGGGACAATGAGCAGTTCTTC
d_call: NA; j_call: TRBJ2-1; v_call: TRBV28; clone_size: NA; cdr3_aa: CASRRAGRRETNEQFF; cdr3_nt: TGTGCCAGCAGGCGTGCGGGACGAAGAGAAACCAATGAGCAGTTCTTC
d_call: NA; j_call: TRBJ1-3; v_call: TRBV28; clone_size: few; cdr3_aa: CASSFGGAGAYSGNTIYF; cdr3_nt: TGTGCCAGCAGTTTCGGGGGAGCGGGGGCGTACTCTGGAAACACCATATATTTT
d_call: NA; j_call: TRBJ1-2; v_call: TRBV10-3; clone_size: NA; cdr3_aa: CAISDRVSNYGYTF; cdr3_nt: TGTGCCATCAGTGATCGGGTATCCAACTATGGCTACACCTTC
d_call: TRBD1; j_call: TRBJ2-7; v_call: TRBV7-3; clone_size: once; cdr3_aa: CASSSLGQGYEQYF; cdr3_nt: TGTGCCAGCAGCTCCCTAGGACAGGGCTACGAGCAGTACTTC
d_call: TRBD2; j_call: TRBJ2-3; v_call: TRBV9; clone_size: NA; cdr3_aa: CASSVGGSGSTDTQYF; cdr3_nt: TGTGCCAGCAGCGTAGGAGGTAGCGGGAGCACAGATACGCAGTATTTT
d_call: NA; j_call: TRBJ2-1; v_call: TRBV5-5; clone_size: few; cdr3_aa: CASSPEGYNEQFF; cdr3_nt: TGTGCCAGCAGTCCGGAGGGGTACAATGAGCAGTTCTTC
d_call: NA; j_call: TRBJ2-2; v_call: TRBV7-8; clone_size: once; cdr3_aa: CASSLADTGELFF; cdr3_nt: TGTGCCAGCAGCTTAGCCGACACCGGGGAGCTGTTTTTT
d_call: NA; j_call: TRBJ2-1; v_call: TRBV5-1; clone_size: NA; cdr3_aa: CASSPDRGNEQFF; cdr3_nt: TGCGCCAGCAGCCCCGACCGCGGCAATGAGCAGTTCTTC
d_call: NA; j_call: TRBJ2-2; v_call: TRBV4-2; clone_size: NA; cdr3_aa: CASSQGVVNTGELFF; cdr3_nt: TGTGCCAGCAGCCAAGGGGTCGTGAACACCGGGGAGCTGTTTTTT
d_call: NA; j_call: TRBJ1-1; v_call: TRBV28; clone_size: few; cdr3_aa: CASSLRRLMNTEAFF; cdr3_nt: TGTGCCAGCAGTTTGCGGCGGCTAATGAACACTGAAGCTTTCTTT